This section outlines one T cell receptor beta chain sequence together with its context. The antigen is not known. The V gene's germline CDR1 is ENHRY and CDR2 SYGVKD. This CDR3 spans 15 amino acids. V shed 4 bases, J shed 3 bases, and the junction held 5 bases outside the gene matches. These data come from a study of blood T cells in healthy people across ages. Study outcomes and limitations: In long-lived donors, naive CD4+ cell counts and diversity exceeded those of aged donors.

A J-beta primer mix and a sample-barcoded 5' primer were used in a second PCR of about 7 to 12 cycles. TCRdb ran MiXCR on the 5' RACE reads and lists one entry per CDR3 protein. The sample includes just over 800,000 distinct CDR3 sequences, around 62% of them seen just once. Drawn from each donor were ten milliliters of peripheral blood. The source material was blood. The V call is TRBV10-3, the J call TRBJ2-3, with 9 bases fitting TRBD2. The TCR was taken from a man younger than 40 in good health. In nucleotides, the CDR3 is TGTGCCATCAGTGGCGGGGGGGATATTACAGATACGCAGTATTTT. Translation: CAISGGGDITDTQYF.